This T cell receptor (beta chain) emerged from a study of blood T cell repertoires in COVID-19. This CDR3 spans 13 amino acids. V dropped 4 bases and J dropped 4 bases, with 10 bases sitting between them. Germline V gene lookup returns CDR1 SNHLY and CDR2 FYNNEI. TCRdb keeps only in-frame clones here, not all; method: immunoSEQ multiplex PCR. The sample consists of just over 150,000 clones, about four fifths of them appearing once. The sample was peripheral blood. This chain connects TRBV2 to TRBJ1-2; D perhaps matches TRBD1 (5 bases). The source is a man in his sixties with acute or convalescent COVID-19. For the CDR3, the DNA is TGTGCCAGCAGTGGCGGGGGGGGCTATGGCTACACCTTC. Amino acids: CASSGGGGYGYTF.